The present TCR beta chain was sequenced within a study of T cell repertoires in cytomegalovirus infection. Study-wide background: Matching HLA type and CMV infection were both indicated by public TCR beta signatures. The study's findings and limits: The cumulative frequency of public TCR beta families identified carriers of CMV plus the relevant HLA. Dominating the ex vivo response were HLA-C-restricted CMV-specific TCR beta clonotypes.

This clonotype was recorded a few times. Its antigen is not known. V was shortened by 3 bases and J by 4 bases, with 15 bases between the two germline ends. The CDR3 has 15 residues. Per germline, CDR1 SGHNT and CDR2 YYREEE (reference sequence). One entry per CDR3 protein, called by TCRdb with MiXCR from the reads. Of approximately 290,000 distinct CDR3 sequences listed, over 20% were seen once; the top ten hold approximately 13%. The sequence came from a human donor in good health (CMV status not recorded). Some clones in this sample may be carry-over from other donors' samples. Sequencing was done on a sample of PBMCs. This chain uses TRBV5-4 with TRBJ2-3; TRBD1 or TRBD2 may be the D gene (6 bases each). CDR3: CASSSQGRSADTQYF. The CDR3 DNA sequence: TGTGCCAGCAGCTCCCAGGGGAGGAGCGCAGATACGCAGTATTTT.